Listed below are T cell receptor beta chains from one sample, sequenced in a study of monozygotic twins with inflammatory bowel disease. Reprocessing the 5' RACE reads, TCRdb reports a single entry for every CDR3 protein and omits DNA. This sample's clone table lists some 450,000 distinct CDR3 sequences. The sample taken for sequencing was blood. These receptors were collected from a human donor with ulcerative colitis or Crohn's disease, or a healthy co-twin of an affected twin (not recorded which). Both conserved end residues are part of each CDR3.

TRBJ2-1,TRBV7-8,CASSRGLAGYLYNEQFF
TRBJ2-3,TRBV11-2,CASSLHTTDTQYF
TRBJ1-1,TRBV6-2/TRBV6-3,CASSYSYGGEAFF
TRBJ2-2,TRBV7-9,CASSLAPGQGNTGELFF
TRBJ2-1,TRBV28,CASSLAGDYNEQFF
TRBJ2-7,TRBV20-1,CSAIAGPTRGGEQYF
TRBJ2-3,TRBV12-3/TRBV12-4,CASNNRGAGPGGDTQYF
TRBJ2-7,TRBV3-1,CASSLLRTGSEQYF
TRBJ2-5,TRBV5-1,CASSLKMGVEETQYF
TRBJ1-2,TRBV7-2,CASSLGGGSYGYTF
TRBJ2-1,TRBV18,CASSPPGNLNEQFF
TRBJ2-5,TRBV9,CASSVDRFLQETQYF
TRBJ2-1,TRBV5-1,CASSFIAGAYNEQFF
TRBJ2-5,TRBV6-5,CASSYSTGEETQYF
TRBJ2-1,TRBV6-2/TRBV6-3,CASSYDPAGGPGDEQFF
TRBJ2-7,TRBV2,CASSRGHLEQYF
TRBJ2-5,TRBV12-3/TRBV12-4,CASSQAQGVRETQYF
TRBJ1-5,TRBV3-1,CASSRGIVGGNQPQHF
TRBJ2-7,TRBV7-9,CASGTSGAYEQYF
TRBJ1-2,TRBV4-3,CASSLTHALTYTF
TRBJ2-5,TRBV7-2,CASIRQAQETQYF
TRBJ2-1,TRBV12-3/TRBV12-4,CASSSKQGIEQFF
TRBJ1-1,TRBV20-1,CSAGDLTENTEAFF
TRBJ1-1,TRBV5-1,CASSLELVRGGTEAFF
TRBJ2-2,TRBV7-9,CASSLEGLAGKLFF
TRBJ2-5,TRBV4-1,CASSPSGGTQETQYF
TRBJ2-3,TRBV5-1,CASSATGTSFFTDTQYF
TRBJ2-5,TRBV7-2,CASSGGSLETQYF
TRBJ2-2,TRBV5-1,CASSSSGTTGELFF
TRBJ2-1,TRBV4-1,CASSQDGTGWNEQFF
TRBJ2-1,TRBV7-9,CASSLSSGRKFF